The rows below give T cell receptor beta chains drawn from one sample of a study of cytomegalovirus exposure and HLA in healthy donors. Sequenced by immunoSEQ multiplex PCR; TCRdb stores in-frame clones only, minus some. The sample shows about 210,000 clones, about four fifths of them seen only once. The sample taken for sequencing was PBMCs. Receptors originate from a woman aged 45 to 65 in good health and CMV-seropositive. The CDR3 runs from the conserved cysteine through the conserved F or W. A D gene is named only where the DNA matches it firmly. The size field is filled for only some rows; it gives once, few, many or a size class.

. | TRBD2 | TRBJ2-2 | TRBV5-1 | CASSLWASGNTGELFF | TGCGCCAGCAGCTTGTGGGCTAGCGGGAACACCGGGGAGCTGTTTTTT
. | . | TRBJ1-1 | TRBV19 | CASSIHRAPAFF | TGTGCCAGTAGTATACACAGGGCGCCGGCTTTCTTT
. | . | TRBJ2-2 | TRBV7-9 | CASSLRDTGELFF | TGTGCCAGCAGCTTACGGGACACCGGGGAGCTGTTTTTT
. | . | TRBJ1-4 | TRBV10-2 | CASTYGNEKLFF | TGCGCCAGCACCTACGGGAATGAAAAACTGTTTTTT
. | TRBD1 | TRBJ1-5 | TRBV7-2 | CASSRGQGAGRPQHF | TGTGCCAGCAGCCGGGGACAGGGGGCAGGGCGGCCCCAGCATTTT
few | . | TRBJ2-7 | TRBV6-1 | CASSEAWGGISSYEQYF | TGTGCCAGCAGTGAAGCTTGGGGCGGTATCAGCTCCTACGAGCAGTACTTC
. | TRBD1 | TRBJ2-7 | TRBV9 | CASSVATGDEYEQYF | TGTGCCAGCAGCGTAGCAACAGGGGATGAGTACGAGCAGTACTTC
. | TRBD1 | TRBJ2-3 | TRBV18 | CASSQGLTGGTDTQYF | TGTGCCAGCTCTCAGGGCCTTACAGGGGGCACAGATACGCAGTATTTT
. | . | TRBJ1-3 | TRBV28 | CASLEGGENTIYF | TGTGCCAGCCTGGAGGGGGGGGAAAACACCATATATTTT
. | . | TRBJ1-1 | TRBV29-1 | CSVGGVNTEAFF | TGCAGCGTGGGCGGGGTTAACACTGAAGCTTTCTTT
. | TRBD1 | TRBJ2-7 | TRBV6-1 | CASSSEGQGIYEQYF | TGTGCCAGCAGCTCCGAGGGACAGGGTATCTACGAGCAGTACTTC
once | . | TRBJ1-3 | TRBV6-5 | CASSYSSGDSGNTIYF | TGTGCCAGCAGTTACTCGTCAGGGGACTCTGGAAACACCATATATTTT
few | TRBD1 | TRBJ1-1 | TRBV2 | CASRYSGTGYTEAFF | TGTGCCAGCAGGTATTCCGGGACAGGGTACACTGAAGCTTTCTTT
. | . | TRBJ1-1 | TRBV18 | CASSEDQISEAFF | TGTGCCAGCTCCGAAGATCAGATCTCTGAAGCTTTCTTT
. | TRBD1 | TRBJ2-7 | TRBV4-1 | CASNPGTGGLYEQYF | TGCGCCAGCAACCCCGGGACAGGAGGTTTATACGAGCAGTACTTC
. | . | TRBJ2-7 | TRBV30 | CAWSRGHGSSYEQYF | TGTGCCTGGAGTAGGGGACACGGCAGCTCCTACGAGCAGTACTTC
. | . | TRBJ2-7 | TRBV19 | CASSLQVSNYEQYF | TGTGCCAGTAGTCTCCAGGTCTCCAACTACGAGCAGTACTTC
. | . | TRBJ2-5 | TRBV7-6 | CASSPTPRQGGTQYF | TGTGCCAGCAGCCCAACCCCAAGGCAAGGGGGGACCCAGTACTTC
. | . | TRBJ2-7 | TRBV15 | CATSRGRGVYEQYF | TGTGCCACCAGCAGAGGCAGGGGGGTCTACGAGCAGTACTTC
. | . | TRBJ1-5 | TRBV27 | CASSFGRRGPQHF | TGTGCCAGCAGTTTCGGTCGCCGGGGGCCCCAGCATTTT
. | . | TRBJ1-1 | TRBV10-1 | CASTERGEEDTEAFF | TGCGCCAGCACCGAACGGGGGGAGGAGGACACTGAAGCTTTCTTT
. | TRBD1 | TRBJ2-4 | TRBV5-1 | CASSYGGQGRSKNIQYF | TGCGCCAGCAGCTATGGGGGACAGGGAAGATCCAAAAACATTCAGTACTTC
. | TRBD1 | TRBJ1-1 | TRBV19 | CASSVHRGKAVNTEAFF | TGTGCCAGTAGTGTCCACAGGGGGAAGGCCGTGAACACTGAAGCTTTCTTT
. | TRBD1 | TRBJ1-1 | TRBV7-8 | CASSLAEGGQGIAFF | TGTGCCAGCAGCTTAGCGGAAGGGGGACAGGGTATAGCTTTCTTT
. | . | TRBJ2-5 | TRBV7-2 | CASSLASQGTSEQYF | TGTGCCAGCAGCTTAGCGAGTCAGGGGACAAGTGAGCAGTACTTC
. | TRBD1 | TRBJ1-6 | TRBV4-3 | CASSQDRGPSPLHF | TGCGCCAGCAGCCAAGACAGGGGGCCATCACCCCTCCACTTT
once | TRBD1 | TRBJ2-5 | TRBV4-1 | CASSQDMGQGHQETQYF | TGCGCCAGCAGCCAAGATATGGGACAGGGTCATCAAGAGACCCAGTACTTC
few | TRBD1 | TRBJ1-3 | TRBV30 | CAWSEADRGRGNTIYF | TGTGCCTGGAGCGAGGCTGACAGGGGAAGGGGAAACACCATATATTTT
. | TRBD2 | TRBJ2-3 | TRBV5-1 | CASTQPGGLQNTDTQYF | TGCGCCAGCACCCAACCGGGGGGGCTGCAGAACACAGATACGCAGTATTTT
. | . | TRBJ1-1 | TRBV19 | CASSIGVPTPEAFF | TGTGCCAGTAGTATAGGTGTCCCAACACCTGAAGCTTTCTTT
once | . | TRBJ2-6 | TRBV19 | CASKTANSGANVLTF | TGTGCCAGTAAGACAGCGAACTCTGGGGCCAACGTCCTGACTTTC
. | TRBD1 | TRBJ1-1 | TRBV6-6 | CASSLTGVLNTEAFF | TGTGCCAGCAGTCTGACAGGGGTTCTGAACACTGAAGCTTTCTTT
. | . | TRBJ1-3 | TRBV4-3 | CASSQDSLSGNTIYF | TGCGCCAGCAGCCAAGATTCCCTCTCTGGAAACACCATATATTTT
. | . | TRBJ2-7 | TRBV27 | CASQTGSEQYF | TGTGCCAGCCAAACGGGGTCCGAGCAGTACTTC
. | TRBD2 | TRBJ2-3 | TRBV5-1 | CASSSGDSTDTQYF | TGCGCCAGCAGCAGCGGGGATAGCACAGATACGCAGTATTTT
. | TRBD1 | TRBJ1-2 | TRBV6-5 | CASSSTGTGIGYTF | TGTGCCAGCAGCTCCACCGGGACAGGGATTGGCTACACCTTC
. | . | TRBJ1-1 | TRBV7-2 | CASSLDRVTEAFF | TGTGCCAGCAGCTTAGACAGGGTCACTGAAGCTTTCTTT
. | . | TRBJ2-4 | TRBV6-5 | CASRPGAAAKNIQYF | TGTGCCAGCAGACCTGGGGCGGCGGCCAAAAACATTCAGTACTTC
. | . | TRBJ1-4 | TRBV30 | CAWNSGLGEKLFF | TGTGCCTGGAACTCAGGACTGGGTGAAAAACTGTTTTTT
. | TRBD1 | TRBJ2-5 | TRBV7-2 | CASSLSRTGGETQYF | TGTGCCAGCAGCTTATCCAGGACAGGAGGAGAGACCCAGTACTTC
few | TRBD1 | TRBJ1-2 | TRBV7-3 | CASSRSATGDGYTF | TGTGCCAGCAGCCGATCTGCAACAGGGGATGGCTACACCTTC
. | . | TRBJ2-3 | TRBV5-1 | CASSPGQGTDTQYF | TGCGCCAGCAGCCCGGGACAAGGCACAGATACGCAGTATTTT
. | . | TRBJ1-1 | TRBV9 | CASSIDLNTEAFF | TGTGCCAGCTCGATAGATCTGAACACTGAAGCTTTCTTT
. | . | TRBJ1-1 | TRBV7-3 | CASSLSGFAATEAFF | TGTGCCAGCAGCCTCTCGGGTTTCGCGGCCACTGAAGCTTTCTTT
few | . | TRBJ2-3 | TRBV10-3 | CAISAGQSTDTQYF | TGTGCCATCAGTGCAGGACAGAGCACAGATACGCAGTATTTT
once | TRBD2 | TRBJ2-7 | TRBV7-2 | CASGLDGGSYEQYF | TGTGCCAGCGGATTAGACGGGGGGAGCTACGAGCAGTACTTC
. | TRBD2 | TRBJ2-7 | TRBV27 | CASSLQLAGGPYEQYF | TGTGCCAGCAGTTTACAACTAGCGGGGGGTCCCTACGAGCAGTACTTC
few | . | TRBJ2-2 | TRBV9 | CASSVQGSNTGELFF | TGTGCCAGCAGCGTGCAGGGGTCGAACACCGGGGAGCTGTTTTTT
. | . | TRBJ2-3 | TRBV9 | CASSGGPLSTDTQYF | TGTGCCAGCAGCGGCGGTCCCCTTAGCACAGATACGCAGTATTTT
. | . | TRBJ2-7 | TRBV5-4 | CASSFGGPSYEQYF | TGTGCCAGCAGCTTCGGGGGGCCGTCCTACGAGCAGTACTTC
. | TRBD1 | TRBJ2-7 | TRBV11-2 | CASSLKGTGSYEQYF | TGTGCCAGCAGCTTAAAGGGGACAGGGTCTTACGAGCAGTACTTC
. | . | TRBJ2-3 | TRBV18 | CASSRIDTDTQYF | TGTGCCAGCTCGAGGATAGACACAGATACGCAGTATTTT
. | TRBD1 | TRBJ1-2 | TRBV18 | CASSPLDRGGSGYTF | TGTGCCAGCTCACCATTGGACAGGGGGGGATCGGGCTACACCTTC
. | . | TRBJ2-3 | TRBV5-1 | CASSLLLGGGTDTQYF | TGCGCCAGCAGTCTTCTACTAGGGGGTGGCACAGATACGCAGTATTTT
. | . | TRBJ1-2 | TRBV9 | CASSVSTGGYGYTF | TGTGCCAGCAGCGTTTCGACAGGCGGTTATGGCTACACCTTC
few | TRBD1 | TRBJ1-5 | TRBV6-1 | CASSAIWDSGNQNQPQHF | TGTGCCAGCAGTGCAATTTGGGACAGCGGTAACCAGAATCAGCCCCAGCATTTT
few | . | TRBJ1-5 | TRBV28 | CASRRDPNQPQHF | TGTGCCAGCAGGCGGGATCCTAATCAGCCCCAGCATTTT
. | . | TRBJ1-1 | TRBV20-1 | CSARWNTEAFF | TGCAGTGCGCGTTGGAACACTGAAGCTTTCTTT
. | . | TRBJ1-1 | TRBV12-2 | CASRPEGGQGATEAFF | TGTGCAAGTCGCCCCGAGGGGGGACAGGGGGCAACTGAAGCTTTCTTT
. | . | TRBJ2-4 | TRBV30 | CAWSVRGRGRANIQYF | TGTGCCTGGAGTGTACGGGGTCGGGGTAGGGCAAACATTCAGTACTTC